This is a list of T cell receptor beta chains from one sample in a study of T cell responses to AZD1222 COVID-19 vaccine. Clones were read by immunoSEQ multiplex PCR, and TCRdb kept only the in-frame ones, dropping some. The sample holds some 120,000 clones; 93% are singletons and the top ten take 3.1%. Sample: peripheral blood, taken on day 0 of AZD1222 vaccination. These receptors were obtained from an adult in good health. Both conserved end residues are part of each CDR3. Fields, in order: D gene, V gene, J gene, clone size, CDR3 DNA, CDR3 protein. A D gene is named only where the DNA matches it firmly. Some rows have no size entry. The others give once, few or many, or a class for an expanded clone.

.,TRBV7-2,TRBJ1-5,.,TGTGCCAGCAGCTTGAGCACAGGGATGAGCAATCAGCCCCAGCATTTT,CASSLSTGMSNQPQHF
.,TRBV9,TRBJ2-4,.,TGTGCCAGCAGCGTAGAACAATCGACGGACATTCAGTACTTC,CASSVEQSTDIQYF
TRBD1,TRBV5-1,TRBJ2-2,few,TGCGCCAGCAGCGTGGACAGGGGGGACACCGGGGAGCTGTTTTTT,CASSVDRGDTGELFF
TRBD2,TRBV5-6,TRBJ2-7,.,TGTGCCAGCAGTCCCTCGGTGGGAGGGCTAAATGAGCAGTACTTC,CASSPSVGGLNEQYF
TRBD1,TRBV11-1,TRBJ1-4,.,TGTGCCAGCAGCTTAGGACAGGGGGTTGAAAAACTGTTTTTT,CASSLGQGVEKLFF
.,TRBV19,TRBJ1-2,.,TGTGCCAGTAGGGGTCCAGTTGGCTACACCTTC,CASRGPVGYTF
TRBD2,TRBV3-1/TRBV3-2,TRBJ2-1,.,TGTGCCAGCAGCCGCGGGACTAGCGGGAGGGCCATGGCGTCCTACAATGAGCAGTTCTTC,CASSRGTSGRAMASYNEQFF
.,TRBV6-5,TRBJ1-3,.,TGTGCCAGCAGTTACTCGCACGTCTCTGGAAACACCATATATTTT,CASSYSHVSGNTIYF
TRBD2,TRBV28,TRBJ2-7,once,TGTGCCAGCAGTTTGTGGGGGAGGGTCGAGCAGTACTTC,CASSLWGRVEQYF
TRBD1,TRBV6-5,TRBJ1-1,.,TGTGCCAGCAGTTACGACAGGGTCAGGACTGAAGCTTTCTTT,CASSYDRVRTEAFF
.,TRBV28,TRBJ1-1,few,TGTGCCAGCAGTTTTAGACAGGAAGCTTTCTTT,CASSFRQEAFF
.,TRBV19,TRBJ1-5,.,TGTGCCAGTAGTAACCAGGGGCATGGTCAGCCCCAGCATTTT,CASSNQGHGQPQHF
TRBD2,TRBV18,TRBJ2-1,.,TGTGCCAGCTCACCAGCACTAGCGCTCTACAATGAGCAGTTCTTC,CASSPALALYNEQFF
.,TRBV5-1,TRBJ1-1,.,TGCGCCAGCAGCTTGGATGGGCGAACAACGAACACTGAAGCTTTCTTT,CASSLDGRTTNTEAFF
TRBD2,TRBV5-4,TRBJ2-5,.,TGTGCCAGCAGTCCCGGCGGGAGTGATGAGACCCAGTACTTC,CASSPGGSDETQYF
TRBD1,TRBV5-4,TRBJ2-6,.,TGTGCCAGCAGCGGTCCGGGACAGCTTACTGGGGCCAACGTCCTGACTTTC,CASSGPGQLTGANVLTF
.,TRBV18,TRBJ1-3,.,TGTGCCAGCTCATCCAACATCCTCGCCGGGGACACCATATATTTT,CASSSNILAGDTIYF
.,TRBV18,TRBJ2-2,.,TGTGCCAGCTCCCCACCGAGGACAGGGAGGGTGTGGAACACCGGGGAGCTGTTTTTT,CASSPPRTGRVWNTGELFF
.,TRBV11-2,TRBJ1-2,.,TGTGCCAGCAGCGAGGCGGGACTCCGCTATGGCTACACCTTC,CASSEAGLRYGYTF
TRBD1,TRBV7-2,TRBJ1-2,.,TGTGCCAGCAGCGTCTCCGGGACAGGGTCGAAGGGCTACACCTTC,CASSVSGTGSKGYTF
.,TRBV11-1,TRBJ2-5,.,TGTGCCAGCAGCTCGGGGTATGTCGAGACCCAGTACTTC,CASSSGYVETQYF
.,TRBV6-1,TRBJ1-1,.,TGTGCCAGCAGTGAAGCGGGGATAAGGAAAGCTTTCTTT,CASSEAGIRKAFF
TRBD1,TRBV19,TRBJ1-2,.,TGTGCCAGTAGTCTCCGGGACAGGGCTAACTATGGCTACACCTTC,CASSLRDRANYGYTF
.,TRBV7-3,TRBJ2-3,.,TGTGCCAGCAGCTTACAGGCCTTCCCCACAGATACGCAGTATTTT,CASSLQAFPTDTQYF